A single sample gave rise to the 9 T cell receptor beta chains below, sequenced in a study of T-cell memory formation after mild COVID-19. TCRdb analysed the 5' RACE reads with MiXCR anew, one entry per CDR3 protein. Of around 110,000 distinct CDR3 sequences listed, approximately 15% were seen once; the top ten hold around 28%. What was sequenced was PBMCs or a T cell subset sorted from them (not recorded which). These TCRs come from an adult woman who had mild COVID-19 (a few samples of this study predate the infection). Cell type and time point are not known.

The chain couples TRBV7-9 to TRBJ2-7; 8 bases are a match to TRBD1. CDR1 and CDR2 (germline): SEHNR, FQNEAQ (reference sequence). The V segment lost 4 bases and the J segment 3 bases; nucleotides outside the gene matches: 5. The CDR3 runs to 14 residues. CDR3 DNA sequence: TGTGCCAGCAGCTCGGGACAGGAGCACTACGAGCAGTACTTC. This gives the protein CASSSGQEHYEQYF.

V is TRBV5-1 and J is TRBJ2-1; the match to TRBD2 covers 7 bases. Trimming removed 4 bases from V and 10 bases from J; junction bases left unmatched: 17. Per the germline V gene, CDR1 is SGHRS and CDR2 is YFSETQ. This CDR3 has 16 amino acids. The CDR3 DNA is TGCGCCAGCAGCCTGAGGTCTGGACTAGGGGTGGGAGAGCAGTTCTTC. This translates into CASSLRSGLGVGEQFF.

This chain connects TRBV5-6 to TRBJ1-2, with unresolved D. The V end was cut by 6 bases, the J end by 6 bases, with 21 bases between. Germline CDR1 is SGHDT and CDR2 is YYEEEE. The CDR3 runs to 15 residues. Here the CDR3 reads CASNLLPGAANGYTF. The CDR3 coding sequence is TGTGCCAGCAACCTTCTCCCCGGTGCAGCGAATGGCTACACCTTC.

This clonotype was picked up a small number of times. The chain uses TRBV12-3 or TRBV12-4 and TRBJ2-4, with 8 bases that match TRBD2. CDR3 length: 18 residues. Trimming cost V 2 bases and J 2 bases; bases outside gene matches: 11. The chain's CDR3 is CASSLSGRADYSKNIQYF. The CDR3 coding sequence is TGTGCCAGCAGTTTATCCGGGAGGGCCGATTATTCCAAAAACATTCAGTACTTC.

This sequence joins TRBV9 and TRBJ2-7, with no clear D. Trimming cost V 3 bases and J 0 bases, with 10 bases left between them. The CDR3 has 14 residues. Per germline, CDR1 SGDLS and CDR2 YYNGEE. The CDR3 DNA reads TGTGCCAGCAGCGAATCAACGAGCTCCTACGAGCAGTACTTC. It translates to CASSESTSSYEQYF.

This clonotype was seen more than once but under ten times. The CDR3 coding sequence is TGTGCCAGCAGCGCGACTAGCGGGAGCTCCTACAATGAGCAGTTCTTC. Translated, it gives CASSATSGSSYNEQFF. This rearrangement joins TRBV9 to TRBJ2-1; 12 nucleotides match TRBD2. Per the germline V gene, CDR1 is SGDLS and CDR2 is YYNGEE. V trimming: 3 bases; J trimming: 0 bases; junction bases outside the gene matches: 1. This CDR3 region has 16 residues.

In this sample, this clonotype turned up many times. This chain joins TRBV13 and TRBJ2-1; 8 nucleotides agree with TRBD1. This CDR3 is 21 amino acids long. After removal of 4 bases from V and 0 bases from J, the junction contained 20 bases not matched to a gene. From germline, CDR1 is PRHDT and CDR2 FYEKMQ (reference sequence). The CDR3 is CASSSFKPGQEVSSSYNEQFF. CDR3 nucleotide sequence: TGTGCCAGCAGCTCCTTTAAACCGGGACAGGAGGTTTCGAGCTCCTACAATGAGCAGTTCTTC.

The chain carries TRBV7-9 and TRBJ2-6; D is unclear. This CDR3 is built from 15 residues. Germline lookup yields CDR1 SEHNR and CDR2 FQNEAQ (reference sequence). Trimming shortened V by 1 base and J by 3 bases, and 7 bases separated the two germline ends. The CDR3 DNA follows: TGTGCCAGCAGCTTAGTGGAAATTGGGGCCAACGTCCTGACTTTC. Translation: CASSLVEIGANVLTF.

V usage is TRBV20-1 and J usage is TRBJ2-7; D may correspond to TRBD1 or TRBD2 (5 bases each). The CDR3 covers 13 residues. In germline, CDR1 is DFQATT, CDR2 SNEGSKA (reference sequence). Trimming removed 0 bases from V and 3 bases from J, with 9 bases in between. The DNA of the CDR3 is TGCAGTGCTAGAGAGGGAGACAGCTACGAGCAGTACTTC. Encoded protein: CSAREGDSYEQYF.